One and the same sample provided the 18 T cell receptor beta chains below, sequenced in a study of glioma-infiltrating T cells. Amplification of TCR alpha and beta CDR3 regions from RNA used iRepertoire nested multiplex PCR. TCRdb fed the multiplex PCR reads into MiXCR, producing one record per CDR3 protein. Of tens of thousands of distinct CDR3 sequences listed, roughly 23% are singletons. The specimen was glioma tissue, nonneoplastic brain tissue, or PBMCs (not recorded which). These receptors originate from a human donor with low-grade glioma or glioblastoma, undergoing nonglioma brain surgery, or in good health (not recorded which).

This clonotype was found many times. V is TRBV19 and J is TRBJ2-2; D gene ambiguous. Germline V CDR1 and CDR2: LNHDA, SQIVND (reference sequence). Trimming took off 5 bases at V and 6 bases at J, with 10 bases between the two ends. The CDR3 loop spans 13 amino acids. CDR3: CASSLGLSGELFF. CDR3 sequence (DNA): TGTGCCAGTAGTCTGGGGTTGTCCGGGGAGCTGTTTTTT.

At least ten counts were recorded for this clonotype. The chain links TRBV19 to TRBJ2-7, with D perhaps TRBD1 (5 bases). This CDR3 spans 14 amino acids. Germline assignment: CDR1 LNHDA and CDR2 SQIVND (reference sequence). V was clipped by 3 bases and J by 4 bases, with 13 bases between them. CDR3 sequence reads: CASSIDRGAYEQYF. Written as DNA, the CDR3 is TGTGCCAGTAGTATCGACAGAGGTGCGTACGAGCAGTACTTC.

This chain links TRBV6-5 with TRBJ1-2, with D possibly TRBD1 on 6 matching bases. Germline-derived CDR1 and CDR2 are MNHEY and SVGAGI. The germline V and J ends were trimmed by 5 bases and 8 bases, with 18 bases remaining between them. The CDR3 runs 14 residues. This CDR3 reads CASSGDKGPGGYTF. The DNA of the CDR3 is TGTGCCAGCAGTGGGGACAAGGGGCCGGGAGGCTACACCTTC.

This clonotype was observed many times. The gene calls are TRBV25-1 and TRBJ2-3; 7 bases are a match to TRBD2. Germline V lookup: CDR1 MGHDK, CDR2 SYGVNS. Trimming removed 2 bases from V and 2 bases from J; junction bases left unmatched: 4. This CDR3 has 15 amino acids. The CDR3 region has the DNA TGTGCCAGCAGTGAAAGCGGGGCTTACACAGATACGCAGTATTTT. It translates to CASSESGAYTDTQYF.

This rearrangement joins TRBV10-2 to TRBJ2-3; the D gene is possibly TRBD1 (6 bases). This CDR3 region has 14 residues. The V end was cut by 7 bases, the J end by 0 bases, with 11 bases between. Germline assignment: CDR1 WSHSY and CDR2 SAAADI. CDR3 in DNA: TGCGCCAGCATGAGAGGGGGTAGCACAGATACGCAGTATTTT. Amino acid sequence: CASMRGGSTDTQYF.

In regard to this clonotype: The junction does not match germline at one end; this may be a read error. The rearrangement joins TRBV4-2 to TRBJ2-1; D tentatively reads TRBD1 or TRBD2 (7 bases each). The CDR3 is 15 amino acids. CDR1 and CDR2 from the germline V gene are LGHNA and YNFKEQ. For the CDR3, the DNA is TGTGCCAGCAGCACTCGCAGGGGGGGGCCTGGTGAGCAGTCCTTC. Protein product: CASSTRRGGPGEQSF.

The chain carries TRBV12-3 or TRBV12-4 and TRBJ2-1; 11 bases map to TRBD2. The CDR3 length is 15 residues. V was pared by 6 bases and J by 6 bases, with 7 bases of the junction left unmatched. For the CDR3, the DNA is TGTGCCAGCAGCCTACTAGCGGGAGCTGTCAATGAGCAGTTCTTC. Encoded protein: CASSLLAGAVNEQFF.

This clonotype was counted at least ten times. V gene TRBV6-1 combines with J gene TRBJ2-1; tentatively, D is TRBD2 (7 bases). Germline V gene lookup returns CDR1 MNHNS and CDR2 SASEGT. CDR3 length: 16 amino acids. Trimming cost V 5 bases and J 5 bases, with 19 bases left between them. The CDR3 loop is CASSYRGQRGNNEQFF. The CDR3 coding sequence is TGTGCCAGCAGTTACCGGGGGCAGCGGGGCAACAATGAGCAGTTCTTC.

The table lists this clonotype with many counts. The rearrangement uses TRBV4-1 and TRBJ2-5; D possibly matches TRBD1 or TRBD2 (5 bases each). Looked up from germline, CDR1 is MGHRA and CDR2 is YSYEKL. There are 14 residues in the CDR3. Trimming stripped 1 base from V and 4 bases from J, with 10 bases between. As DNA, the CDR3 is TGCGCCAGCAGCCAAGGGGCAGGGAGAGAGACCCAGTACTTC. Translation gives CASSQGAGRETQYF.

Comment on this clonotype: A single base separates this from a much larger clone, so it may be a read error. This sequence joins TRBV7-9 and TRBJ2-7; weak D call: TRBD2 (6 bases). The CDR3 sequence is 16 residues long. CDR1 and CDR2 from the germline V gene are SEHNR and FQNEAQ (reference sequence). Between the trimmed V and J ends, which lost 5 bases and 3 bases, there was a span of 20 bases. CDR3: CASSNHLGAEGYEQYF. CDR3 nucleotides: TGTGCCAGCAGCAATCACCTTGGAGCGGAGGGCTACGAGCAGTACTTC.

In its sample, this clonotype was seen many times. The genes are TRBV6-5 and TRBJ2-1; no firm D call. This CDR3 has 15 amino acids. V lost 2 bases to trimming and J lost 6 bases, with 14 bases between them. Per the germline V gene, CDR1 is MNHEY and CDR2 is SVGAGI. The CDR3 coding sequence is TGTGCCAGCAGTTACGGAGCGTCGAAGGGCAATGAGCAGTTCTTC. It specifies CASSYGASKGNEQFF.

The gene calls are TRBV29-1 and TRBJ2-1; 7 positions match TRBD2. With 4 bases clipped from V and 7 bases from J, the junction kept 16 bases outside the gene matches. The CDR3 is made up of 16 amino acids. The germline CDR1 and CDR2 sequences are SQVTM and ANQGSEA. Written as DNA, the CDR3 is TGCAGCGTTGTTCGTTTCGGCGGGAGTGTGGTGAATGAGCAGTTCTTC. It codes for CSVVRFGGSVVNEQFF.

Comments on this clonotype: A much larger clone sits a single nucleotide away, making a read error possible. The CDR3 region is CASSINQGARNYGYTF. CDR3 nucleotides: TGTGCCAGTAGTATTAACCAGGGGGCGAGGAACTATGGCTACACCTTC. The rearrangement uses TRBV19 and TRBJ1-2, with TRBD1 matching 8 bases. The germline V gene encodes CDR1 LNHDA and CDR2 SQIVND (reference sequence). J gave up 2 bases and V 3 bases, and 8 bases lay outside the gene matches. This CDR3 is built from 16 residues.

The table lists this clonotype with many counts. The chain uses TRBV7-9 and TRBJ2-3; 9 nucleotides align to TRBD1. The CDR3 loop spans 16 amino acids. Looked up from germline, CDR1 is SEHNR and CDR2 is FQNEAQ (reference sequence). Trimming at V came to 4 bases and at J to 2 bases, leaving 7 bases not matched to a gene. The CDR3 sequence is CASSSLWTGATDTQYF. For the CDR3, the DNA is TGTGCCAGCAGCTCACTATGGACAGGGGCCACAGATACGCAGTATTTT.

This clonotype was detected many times. This may be a read error: a much more frequent sequence differs by one nucleotide. The CDR3 nucleotides are TGTGCCTGCACCCCTGTCGGCGGGGCCTACAATGAGCAGTTCTTC. Residues: CACTPVGGAYNEQFF. The chain uses TRBV6-1 and TRBJ2-1, with D possibly matching TRBD2 (6 bases). The CDR3 loop spans 15 amino acids. Germline loops: CDR1 MNHNS, CDR2 SASEGT. The V end was cut by 11 bases, the J end by 2 bases, with 19 bases between.

This clonotype appeared many times. This chain links TRBV25-1 with TRBJ1-2; D gene uncertain. Germline-derived CDR1 and CDR2 are MGHDK and SYGVNS. The CDR3 runs 13 residues. V was shortened by 8 bases and J by 4 bases, with 14 bases between the two germline ends. CDR3 protein: CASGSGGLYGYTF. The CDR3 DNA sequence: TGTGCCAGCGGGTCCGGCGGACTCTATGGCTACACCTTC.

This clonotype has a handful of counts. The rearrangement links TRBV5-4 to TRBJ2-3, with 7 bases lining up with TRBD1. Germline V CDR1 and CDR2: SGHNT, YYREEE (reference sequence). This CDR3 has 16 residues. V was clipped by 6 bases and J by 2 bases; unmatched bases: 12. CDR3 in DNA: TGTGCCAGCACACCACTAGGGACAGTTAACACAGATACGCAGTATTTT. It codes for CASTPLGTVNTDTQYF.

Comments on this clonotype: This may be a read error: a much more frequent sequence differs by one nucleotide. The chain employs TRBV7-6 and TRBJ2-7; no clear D. The germline V gene encodes CDR1 SGHVS and CDR2 FNYEAQ. The V end lost 2 bases, the J end lost 3 bases, and 11 bases lay between the germline ends. This CDR3 comprises 14 residues. The CDR3 DNA follows: TGTGCCAGCAGCTTACCGGACGGAAACTACGAGCAGTACTTC. This translates into CASSLPDGNYEQYF. Together with reference TRBV7-6 and TRBJ2-7, the CDR3 gives the full variable domain: GAGVSQSPRYKVTKRGQDVALRCDPISGHVSLYWYRQALGQGPEFLTYFNYEAQQDKSGLPNDRFSAERPEGSISTLTIQRTEQRDSAMYRCASSLPDGNYEQYFGPGTRLTVT.